Given below is one T cell receptor beta chain in context. There is no known antigen for this receptor. No clone much larger than this one lies a single base away; base qualities are absent. From its cysteine to its phenylalanine, the CDR3 spans 12 amino acids. The only DNA kept is the CDR3, 36 bases in frame from the first base. The V and J ends are trimmed by 6 bases and 2 bases, leaving 7 bases between them. Based on the germline V gene, the CDR1 and CDR2 sequences are SNHLY and FYNNEI. In light of the paper, this sample's treatment or condition label describes: approximately 9-day PBMC culture with coronavirus spike peptide pools or control peptides (ViraFEST assay). The study used the ViraFEST assay, which expanded antigen-specific T cells with peptide pools and then identified expanded clonotypes by TCR sequencing. The positive SARS-CoV-2 PCR tests of the convalescent patients were dated from March to December 2020, before the Alpha, Beta and Delta variants emerged in the United States. PBMCs were cultured at 1.5 million to 2.5 million per well in IMDM supplemented with approximately 5% human AB serum and about 10 IU/ml IL-2, with approximately 9.2 ug/ml peptide pools added. On days 3 and 7, half of the culture medium was replaced with fresh IL-2-containing medium. After approximately 11 days of culture, CD4+ T cells were isolated by negative selection with the EasySep CD4+ T cell isolation kit. PBMCs were separated from whole blood using Ficoll-Paque Plus gradient centrifugation and then either used fresh or cryopreserved at -140C. Each culture condition was generally run in triplicate wells.

This entry is derived from a study of vaccination and CD4 T cells after COVID-19 (dated by TCRdb to between 2021 and 2024). A note on the overall study: Convalescent patients had a positive SARS-CoV-2 result on nasal swab PCR, and of these patients, several had mild disease and one had severe disease. The convalescent cohort included six males and four females, with two Hispanic individuals, seven Caucasians, two Asians and one multiracial person. Post-COVID blood samples from convalescent patients were collected a median of roughly 100 days after diagnosis, with a range of roughly 30 to 170 days. The spike-specific CD4+ TCR repertoire was compared before and after mRNA vaccination in ten to eleven COVID-19 convalescent patients and a few infection-naive healthy vaccine recipients. Each participant got two doses of either the Pfizer-BioNTech BNT162b2 vaccine (n=8) or the Moderna mRNA-1273 vaccine (n=2). Overlapping spike peptide pools from SARS-CoV-2 and from the common cold coronaviruses HCoV-NL63, HCoV-OC43 and HCoV-229E were used as culture stimuli. As controls, cultures received a CEFX viral epitope pool (the positive control), an HIV-1 Nef peptide pool (the negative control), or no peptide at all. The time from the second vaccine dose to post-vaccine blood sampling had a median of roughly 72 days and ranged from about 14 to 250 days. Overall study outcomes, separate from this receptor: Only a relatively small number of convalescent patients were included in the study, and early timepoints following natural infection were not analyzed. Although the median number of SARS-CoV-2-reactive clonotypes went up from around 20 after infection to some 40 after vaccination, the increase was not significant. In convalescent patients, nearly all vaccine-specific clones (304 of 307) were found to be mono-reactive for SARS-CoV-2 spike rather than cross-reactive with common cold coronaviruses. In convalescent patients, a median 86.3% of post-vaccine SARS-CoV-2-reactive clones were detected only after vaccination, and vaccine-specific priming was suggested by this finding.

The library came from PCR. DNA from cultured CD4+ T cells underwent TCR sequencing with the Oncomine TCR Beta short-read assay at the Johns Hopkins FTIC core. The QIAamp micro DNA kit was used to extract genomic DNA from the cultured CD4+ T cells. Oncomine TCR Beta libraries from cultured CD4+ T cells were pooled using unique dual indexes and sequenced on an Illumina iSeq 100. In the source study's methods: Non-productive sequences were filtered out, and CDR3s that did not start with C, did not end with F or W, or were shorter than 7 amino acids were discarded. The MANAFEST web application identified antigen-specific clonotypes by comparing peptide-stimulated wells against reference wells and other culture wells. For a clone to be called positive, the clone needed an FDR below 0.05, an odds ratio above 5, and a productive frequency above 0.1% in at least two of three replicate wells. A clonotype counted as cross-reactive if it showed significant expansion both in the SARS-CoV-2 spike wells and in at least one common cold coronavirus spike condition. Similarity between CDR3 sequences was evaluated in R version 3.6.1 using Levenshtein distances (stringdist) and unrooted phylogenetic trees (ape). The public reads were run again by TCRdb, first through fastp at Q25 and then through MiXCR, and only productive beta chains were kept. CDR3 protein duplicates are merged, each entry listing the most common genes and DNA. These V and J calls rely on TCRdb rather than the paper's analysis. Across this sample there are 10,000 or so distinct CDR3 sequences, with about 66% seen only once. The ten largest clones take up roughly 25% of the sample.

Sequencing was carried out using CD4+ T cells from blood, cultured in vitro. This sequence uses TRBV2 and TRBJ1-2, with the D gene uncertain. The receptor was derived from a human donor who had recovered from COVID-19. For the CDR3, the sequence is CASRDINYGYTF. The DNA is TGTGCCAGCAGAGACATCAACTATGGCTACACCTTC.